The source of this T cell receptor (beta chain) is a study of blood T cell repertoires in COVID-19. CDR3 length: 13 residues. Germline V CDR1 and CDR2: MGHDK, SYGVNS. The ends were cut back, 8 bases at V and 8 bases at J, with 17 bases in the middle. Clones were sequenced by immunoSEQ multiplex PCR, and TCRdb holds only the in-frame ones, with some missing. Of approximately 220,000 clones in the sample, about 86% are singletons; the top ten hold 3% to 4%. The chain uses TRBV25-1 and TRBJ2-3, with a weak D call TRBD1 (8 bases). The TCR originated in a woman between 40 and 55 years old with acute COVID-19. The sample was PBMCs or T cells enriched from blood (not recorded which). The CDR3 loop is CASGLGQGGTQYF. The DNA of the CDR3 is TGTGCCAGCGGACTAGGACAGGGAGGTACGCAGTATTTT. The entire variable domain, with the rest obtained from reference TRBV25-1 and TRBJ2-3, is as follows: EADIYQTPRYLVIGTGKKITLECSQTMGHDKMYWYQQDPGMELHLIHYSYGVNSTEKGDLSSESTVSRIRTEHFPLTLESARPSHTSQYLCASGLGQGGTQYFGPGTRLTVL.